The present entry profiles one T cell receptor (beta chain) with its context. The sample comes from a study of blood T cell repertoires in COVID-19. Turning to the study itself: The samples span acute and convalescent COVID-19 from the United States, Italy and Spain. PBMCs, B-cell-depleted T cells, or T cells provided the cDNA or gDNA that made up the material.

Per the study methods: Reference gene primers were amplified, and this amplification served to estimate nucleated cell counts. Measured with immunoSEQ multiplex PCR; TCRdb has only the in-frame clones, and not every one. V, J and clone size are taken as reported in that table, and D and trimming were inferred from the DNA itself. Of approximately 110,000 clones listed, more than 80% are singletons. The sequenced sample was peripheral blood. The clonotype was recovered from a woman in her 50s with acute or convalescent COVID-19.

CDR3 sequence reads: CASSLDPRRGKGSYEQYF. CDR3 nucleotides: TGTGCCAGCAGCTTAGACCCTAGGAGAGGGAAGGGCTCCTACGAGCAGTACTTC. The gene calls are TRBV7-9 and TRBJ2-7; weak D call: TRBD2 (5 bases). Trimming removed 1 base from V and 0 bases from J, with 19 bases in between. This CDR3 has 18 residues. Germline lookup yields CDR1 SEHNR and CDR2 FQNEAQ (reference sequence).